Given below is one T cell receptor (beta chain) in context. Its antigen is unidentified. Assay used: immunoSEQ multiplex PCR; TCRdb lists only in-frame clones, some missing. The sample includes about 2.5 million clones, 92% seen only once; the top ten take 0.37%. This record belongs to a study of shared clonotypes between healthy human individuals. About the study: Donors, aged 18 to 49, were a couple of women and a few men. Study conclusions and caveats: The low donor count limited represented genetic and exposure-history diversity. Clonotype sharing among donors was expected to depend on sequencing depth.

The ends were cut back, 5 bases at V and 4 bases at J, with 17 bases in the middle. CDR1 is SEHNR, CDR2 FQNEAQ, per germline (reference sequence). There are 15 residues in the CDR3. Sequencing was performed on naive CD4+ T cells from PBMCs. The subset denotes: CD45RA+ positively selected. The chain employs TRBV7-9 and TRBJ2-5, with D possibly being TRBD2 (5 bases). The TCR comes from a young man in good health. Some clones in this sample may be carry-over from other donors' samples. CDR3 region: CASSRGLGPGETQYF. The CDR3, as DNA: TGTGCCAGCAGCCGAGGGTTGGGTCCGGGAGAGACCCAGTACTTC.